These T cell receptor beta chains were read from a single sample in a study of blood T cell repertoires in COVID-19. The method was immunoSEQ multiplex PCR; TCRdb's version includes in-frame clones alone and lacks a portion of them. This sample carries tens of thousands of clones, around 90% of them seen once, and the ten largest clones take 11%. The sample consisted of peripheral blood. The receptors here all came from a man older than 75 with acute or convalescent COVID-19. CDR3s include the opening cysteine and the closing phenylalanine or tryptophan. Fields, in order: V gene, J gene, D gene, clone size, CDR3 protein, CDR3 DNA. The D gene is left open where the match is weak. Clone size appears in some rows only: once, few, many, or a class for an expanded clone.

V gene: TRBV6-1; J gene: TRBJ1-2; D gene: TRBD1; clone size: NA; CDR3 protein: CASSEALGTGIMSPRGYTF; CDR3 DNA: TGTGCCAGCAGTGAAGCGCTTGGGACAGGCATAATGTCTCCCAGAGGCTACACCTTC
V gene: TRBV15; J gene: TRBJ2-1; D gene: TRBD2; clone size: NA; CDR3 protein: CATRLQRGSYNEQFF; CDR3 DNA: TGTGCCACCAGACTCCAGCGGGGCTCCTACAATGAGCAGTTCTTC
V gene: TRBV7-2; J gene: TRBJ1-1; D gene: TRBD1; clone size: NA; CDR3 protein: CASSNGQGAPGTEAFF; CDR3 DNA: TGTGCCAGCAGCAACGGACAGGGGGCGCCGGGGACTGAAGCTTTCTTT
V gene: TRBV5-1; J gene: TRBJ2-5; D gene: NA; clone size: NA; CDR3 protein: CASSFRRQETQYF; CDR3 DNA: TGCGCCAGCAGCTTCCGCAGGCAAGAGACCCAGTACTTC
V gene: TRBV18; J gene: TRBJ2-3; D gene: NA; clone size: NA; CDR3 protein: CASSVDITTDTQYF; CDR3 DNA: TGTGCCAGCTCGGTGGACATAACCACAGATACGCAGTATTTT
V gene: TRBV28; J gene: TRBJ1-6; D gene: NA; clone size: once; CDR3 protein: CASSTLGQSSYNSPLHF; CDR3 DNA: TGTGCCAGCAGTACTCTAGGACAGAGCTCCTATAATTCACCCCTCCACTTT
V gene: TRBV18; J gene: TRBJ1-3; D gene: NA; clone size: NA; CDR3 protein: CASSPSARDSSGNTIYF; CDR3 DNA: TGTGCCAGCTCACCCTCAGCGAGGGATAGCTCTGGAAACACCATATATTTT
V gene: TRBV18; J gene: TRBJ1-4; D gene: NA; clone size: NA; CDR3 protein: CASSPFIGGPMGDEKLFF; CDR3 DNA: TGTGCCAGCTCACCCTTTATTGGCGGGCCAATGGGTGATGAAAAACTGTTTTTT
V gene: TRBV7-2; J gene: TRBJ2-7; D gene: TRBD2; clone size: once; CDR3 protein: CASSLEAGVEQYF; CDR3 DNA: TGTGCCAGCAGCTTAGAAGCGGGAGTCGAGCAGTACTTC
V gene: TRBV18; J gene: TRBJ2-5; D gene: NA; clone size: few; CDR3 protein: CASSPPNGRETQYF; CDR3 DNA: TGTGCCAGCTCACCACCGAACGGGAGAGAGACCCAGTACTTC
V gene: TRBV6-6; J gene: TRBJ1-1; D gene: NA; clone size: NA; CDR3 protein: CATAFSRGVNTEAFF; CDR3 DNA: TGTGCCACGGCCTTTTCACGCGGGGTGAACACTGAAGCTTTCTTT
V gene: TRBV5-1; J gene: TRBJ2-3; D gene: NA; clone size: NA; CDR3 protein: CASSLAPFEADTQYF; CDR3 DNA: TGCGCCAGCAGCTTGGCGCCCTTCGAGGCAGATACGCAGTATTTT
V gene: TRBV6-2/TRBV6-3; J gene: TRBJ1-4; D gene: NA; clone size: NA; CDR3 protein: CASSRRGRLDEKLFF; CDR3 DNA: TGTGCCAGCAGTCGCAGGGGAAGACTGGATGAAAAACTGTTTTTT
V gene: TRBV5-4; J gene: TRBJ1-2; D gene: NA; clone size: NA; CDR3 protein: CASSLGQSPLYGYTF; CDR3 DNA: TGTGCCAGCAGCTTGGGCCAGTCCCCCCTCTATGGCTACACCTTC
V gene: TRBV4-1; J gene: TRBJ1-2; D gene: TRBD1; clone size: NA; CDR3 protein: CASSQVARDRTNYGYTF; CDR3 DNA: TGCGCCAGCAGCCAAGTGGCGCGGGACAGGACTAACTATGGCTACACCTTC
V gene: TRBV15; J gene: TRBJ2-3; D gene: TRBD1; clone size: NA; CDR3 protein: CATSRGDRDTDTQYF; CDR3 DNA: TGTGCCACCAGCAGAGGGGACAGGGACACAGATACGCAGTATTTT
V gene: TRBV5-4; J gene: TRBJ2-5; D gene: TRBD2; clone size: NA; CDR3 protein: CASSSGLAGGPETQYF; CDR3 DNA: TGTGCCAGCAGCTCTGGACTAGCGGGGGGCCCAGAGACCCAGTACTTC
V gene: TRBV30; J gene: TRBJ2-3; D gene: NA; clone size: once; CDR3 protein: CAWSGLVSTDTQYF; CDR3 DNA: TGTGCCTGGAGCGGCCTAGTTAGCACAGATACGCAGTATTTT
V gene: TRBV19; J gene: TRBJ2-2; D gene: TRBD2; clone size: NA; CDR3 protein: CASSLAGVLTGELFF; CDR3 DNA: TGTGCCAGTAGTCTCGCGGGGGTCCTGACCGGGGAGCTGTTTTTT
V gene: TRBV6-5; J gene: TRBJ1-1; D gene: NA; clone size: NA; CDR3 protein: CASIQGAPNTEAFF; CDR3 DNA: TGTGCCAGCATCCAAGGGGCGCCGAACACTGAAGCTTTCTTT
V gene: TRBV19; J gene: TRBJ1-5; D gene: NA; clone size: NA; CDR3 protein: CASSIWGGGNQPQHF; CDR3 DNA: TGTGCCAGTAGTATATGGGGGGGCGGCAATCAGCCCCAGCATTTT
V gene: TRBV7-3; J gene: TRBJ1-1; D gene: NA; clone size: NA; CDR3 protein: CASSFEGTEAFF; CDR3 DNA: TGTGCCAGCAGCTTCGAGGGAACTGAAGCTTTCTTT
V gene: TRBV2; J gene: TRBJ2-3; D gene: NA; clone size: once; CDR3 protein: CASSEFRGTDTQYF; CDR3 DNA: TGTGCCAGCAGTGAATTTAGGGGGACAGATACGCAGTATTTT
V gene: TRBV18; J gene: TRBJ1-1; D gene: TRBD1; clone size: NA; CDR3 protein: CASSAQGALNTEAFF; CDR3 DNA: TGTGCCAGCTCGGCCCAGGGGGCTCTCAACACTGAAGCTTTCTTT
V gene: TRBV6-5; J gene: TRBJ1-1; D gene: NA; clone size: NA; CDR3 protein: CASSSYYEAFF; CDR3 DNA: TGTGCCAGCAGTTCCTACTATGAAGCTTTCTTT
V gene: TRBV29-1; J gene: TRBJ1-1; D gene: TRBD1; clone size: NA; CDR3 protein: CSVTSTGGNTEAFF; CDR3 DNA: TGCAGCGTTACCTCGACAGGGGGGAACACTGAAGCTTTCTTT
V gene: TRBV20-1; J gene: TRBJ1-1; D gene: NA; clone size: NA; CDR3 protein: CSAGHEAFF; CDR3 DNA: TGCAGTGCCGGACATGAAGCTTTCTTT
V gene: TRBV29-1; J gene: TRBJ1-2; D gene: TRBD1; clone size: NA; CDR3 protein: CSAGQGAYGYTF; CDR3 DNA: TGCAGCGCGGGCCAGGGGGCTTATGGCTACACCTTC
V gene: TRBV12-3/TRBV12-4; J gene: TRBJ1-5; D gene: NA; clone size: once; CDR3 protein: CASHAGGAQPQHF; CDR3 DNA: TGTGCCAGCCATGCAGGCGGGGCTCAGCCCCAGCATTTT
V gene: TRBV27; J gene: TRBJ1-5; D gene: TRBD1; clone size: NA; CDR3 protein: CASSSRTGYGNQPQHF; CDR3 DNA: TGTGCCAGCAGTTCTAGGACAGGGTACGGCAATCAGCCCCAGCATTTT
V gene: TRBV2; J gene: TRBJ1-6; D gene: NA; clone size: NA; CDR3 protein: CASTSTEGGSPLHF; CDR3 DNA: TGTGCCAGCACCTCGACAGAGGGAGGCTCACCCCTCCACTTT
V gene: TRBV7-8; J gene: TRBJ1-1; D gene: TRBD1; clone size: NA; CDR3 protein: CASSFTGGVTEAFF; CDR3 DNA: TGTGCCAGCAGCTTCACAGGGGGCGTTACTGAAGCTTTCTTT
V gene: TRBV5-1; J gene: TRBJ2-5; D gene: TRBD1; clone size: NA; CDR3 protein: CASSLSSAGGQETQYF; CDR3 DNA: TGCGCCAGCAGTCTAAGTTCGGCAGGGGGCCAAGAGACCCAGTACTTC
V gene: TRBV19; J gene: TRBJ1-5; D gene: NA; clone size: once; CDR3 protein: CASSIGRDFSNQPQHF; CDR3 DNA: TGTGCCAGTAGTATAGGGCGGGACTTTAGCAATCAGCCCCAGCATTTT
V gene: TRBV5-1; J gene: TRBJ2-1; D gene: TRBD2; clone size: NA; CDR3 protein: CASSLSSSGGYNEQFF; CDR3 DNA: TGCGCCAGCAGCTTGTCTAGTAGCGGGGGTTACAATGAGCAGTTCTTC
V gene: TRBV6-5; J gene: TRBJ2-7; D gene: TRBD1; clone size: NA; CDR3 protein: CASTAPDRANEQYF; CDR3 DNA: TGTGCCAGCACCGCACCGGACAGGGCGAACGAGCAGTACTTC
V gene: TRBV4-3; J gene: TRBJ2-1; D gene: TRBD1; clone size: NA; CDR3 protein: CASSQEPQGALGSYNEQFF; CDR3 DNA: TGCGCCAGCAGCCAAGAGCCACAGGGGGCTCTGGGCTCCTACAATGAGCAGTTCTTC